This TCR beta chain was profiled in a study of human T cells and chemical hapten exposure. The time point denotes: patch test 3, about 24 weeks after DPC sensitization. Treatment in this sample: therapeutic diphenylcyclopropenone sensitization with weekly scalp DPC. TCRdb used MiXCR to reprocess the RACE reads, holding one entry per CDR3 protein. The profile shows about 110,000 distinct CDR3 sequences, nearly 35% of them singletons. This CDR3 is built from 15 residues. Germline V gene data show CDR1 as DFQATT and CDR2 as SNEGSKA (reference sequence). Trimming removed 1 base from V and 5 bases from J; junction bases left unmatched: 6.

The V call is TRBV20-1, the J call TRBJ2-1; 9 bases line up with TRBD2. This TCR derives from a man aged 40-49 years with alopecia areata. Some clones in this sample may be carry-over from other donors' samples. Sequencing used whole blood, obtained in connection with sensitization to the hapten diphenylcyclopropenone (DPC). The CDR3 coding sequence is TGCAGTGCTAGAGGCGGGACTAGCCTAAACAATGAGCAGTTCTTC. This translates into CSARGGTSLNNEQFF.